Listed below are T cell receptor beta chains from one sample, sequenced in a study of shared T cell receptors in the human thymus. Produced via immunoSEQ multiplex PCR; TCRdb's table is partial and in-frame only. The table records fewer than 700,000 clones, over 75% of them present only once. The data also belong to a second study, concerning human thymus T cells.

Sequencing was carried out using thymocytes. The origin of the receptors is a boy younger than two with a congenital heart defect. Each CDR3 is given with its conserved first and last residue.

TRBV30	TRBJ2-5	CAWGTGREETQYF
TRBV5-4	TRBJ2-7	CASSRVKTSGNSYEQYF
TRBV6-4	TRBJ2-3	CASREGSTDTQYF
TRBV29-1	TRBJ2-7	CSVPSGLAGGGQDEQYF
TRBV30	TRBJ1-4	CAWRPTGEKLFF
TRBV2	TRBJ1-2	CASRGRGVTDGYTF
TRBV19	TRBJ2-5	CASRTDSKETQYF
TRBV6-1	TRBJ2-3	CASSGLAGAKSAQYF
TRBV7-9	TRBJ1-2	CASTPGVDYGYTF
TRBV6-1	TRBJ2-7	CASRTGFSYEQYF
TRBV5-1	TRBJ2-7	CASREGWTSGSYEQYF
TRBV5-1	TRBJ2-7	CASSLAGQRGIEQYF
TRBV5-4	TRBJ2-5	CASRKGLAEIQETQYF
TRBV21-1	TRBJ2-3	CASSKSASGVGNTDTQYF
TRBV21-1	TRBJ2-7	CASSKEGAGTYEQYF
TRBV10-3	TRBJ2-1	CAISDPSGEQFF
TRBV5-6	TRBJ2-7	CASSPGTSGDYEQYF
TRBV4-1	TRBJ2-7	CASGQDPPGVNDEQYF
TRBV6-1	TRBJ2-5	CASKPHRETQYF
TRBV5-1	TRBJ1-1	CASSLYNRRGSSEAFF
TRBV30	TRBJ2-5	CAWLLAGQETQYF
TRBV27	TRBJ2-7	CASSLSRAGDYEQYF
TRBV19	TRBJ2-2	CASSIATSGRAHTGELFF
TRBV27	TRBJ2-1	CASRLLAGVNEQFF
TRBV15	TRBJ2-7	CATSRDWGPLSRVEQYF
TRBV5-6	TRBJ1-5	CASSLRDSNQPQHF
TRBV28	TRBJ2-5	CASSFPGGRETQYF
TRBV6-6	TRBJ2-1	CASSYGGVVNEQFF
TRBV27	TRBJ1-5	CASSLTQSVGNQPQHF
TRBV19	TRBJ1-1	CASSPVGGFIVLWDTEAFF
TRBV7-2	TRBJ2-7	CASSLAISGRDNYEQYF